This is a list of T cell receptor beta chains from one sample in a study of shared clonotypes between healthy human individuals. The data were produced by immunoSEQ multiplex PCR, yet TCRdb's version contains in-frame clones alone and is incomplete. The sample yields roughly 2.2 million clones, 90% to 95% seen once. Sequencing was performed on naive CD4+ T cells from PBMCs. These receptors came from a man aged 18-30 years in good health. Some clones in this sample may be carry-over from other donors' samples. The CDR3 runs from the conserved cysteine through the conserved F or W. The order of the fields is V gene, D gene, J gene, clone size, CDR3 DNA, CDR3 protein. A D gene is named only where the DNA matches it firmly. Clone size appears in some rows only: once, few, many, or a class for an expanded clone.

>TRBV4-1|.|TRBJ2-7|.
TGCGCCAGCAGCCAAGGTACGGACCGTTTAATTTACGAGCAGTACTTC
CASSQGTDRLIYEQYF
>TRBV7-3|TRBD1|TRBJ2-5|.
TGTGCCAGCAGTGCCGGGACAGGGGGGGAGGAGACCCAGTACTTC
CASSAGTGGEETQYF
>TRBV6-1|TRBD2|TRBJ2-7|once
TGTGCCAGCAGTGAAGCGCTTTGGACTAGCGGGAGGACGGGGCAGTACTTC
CASSEALWTSGRTGQYF
>TRBV11-2|.|TRBJ2-5|once
TGTGCCAGCAGCTTAGATGGCAGGGACCAAGAGACCCAGTACTTC
CASSLDGRDQETQYF
>TRBV7-2|.|TRBJ2-3|.
TGTGCCAGCGTTCGAACTAGGGGGAGGGCCCAAGATACGCAGTATTTT
CASVRTRGRAQDTQYF
>TRBV18|TRBD2|TRBJ2-1|.
TGTGCCAGCTCACCACCAGGGAGGGGTGAGCAGTTCTTC
CASSPPGRGEQFF
>TRBV6-1|TRBD1|TRBJ2-3|.
TGTGCCAGCACCTCGACAGGGCCCATGGGGGATACGCAGTATTTT
CASTSTGPMGDTQYF
>TRBV28|TRBD1|TRBJ1-1|.
TGTGCCAGCAGTTTGGCACAGGGGGCCCGTAAAACTTTCTTT
CASSLAQGARKTFF
>TRBV5-1|.|TRBJ1-2|.
TGCGCCAGCAGCCCGGGAGGGTTTGGCTACACCTTC
CASSPGGFGYTF
>TRBV5-1|.|TRBJ2-5|.
TGCGCCAGCAGCTTCGTGGACACCGGCCAAGAGACCCAGTACTTC
CASSFVDTGQETQYF
>TRBV28|TRBD1|TRBJ2-7|.
TGTGCCAGCATTAGGGCGACAGGGATCTCCTACGAGCAGTACTTC
CASIRATGISYEQYF
>TRBV7-3|.|TRBJ2-1|.
TGTGCCAGCAGCCCGGCGGGGCTCTCCTACAATGAGCAGTTCTTC
CASSPAGLSYNEQFF
>TRBV6-1|.|TRBJ1-2|.
TGTGCCAGCAGTGAAGGGTCGAAGTCATATGGCTACACCTTC
CASSEGSKSYGYTF
>TRBV29-1|.|TRBJ1-2|.
TGCAGCGTTGAAAGGGCTTATGGCTACACCTTC
CSVERAYGYTF
>TRBV11-2|.|TRBJ2-5|.
TGTGCCAGCAGCTTGATCAGGGTAGAGACCCAGTACTTC
CASSLIRVETQYF
>TRBV28|TRBD2|TRBJ2-1|.
TGTGCCAGCAGTTTCCTCGGACTAGCGGGAGACAATGAGCAGTTCTTC
CASSFLGLAGDNEQFF
>TRBV27|.|TRBJ1-5|.
TGTGCCAGCAGTTCCCTCACAGGGCTGGGACAGCCCCAGCATTTT
CASSSLTGLGQPQHF
>TRBV28|TRBD1|TRBJ1-2|.
TGTGCCAGCAGTTTACTCGGACAGGGGGCGCAGGGCTACACCTTC
CASSLLGQGAQGYTF
>TRBV25-1|.|TRBJ2-7|.
TGTGCCAGCAGTGAAGGCGAGCAGTACTTC
CASSEGEQYF
>TRBV28|TRBD1|TRBJ2-1|once
TGTGCCAGCAGCACCCCGGGACAGGTGAAGTTCTTC
CASSTPGQVKFF
>TRBV5-1|TRBD1|TRBJ2-7|once
TGCGCCAGCAGCTTGGATATCCCAGGGGGCTTCCACGAGCAGTACTTC
CASSLDIPGGFHEQYF
>TRBV28|TRBD1|TRBJ1-2|.
TGTGCGACTAGCCAGGGGGGACGGCTCGGTGGCTACACCTTC
CATSQGGRLGGYTF
>TRBV25-1|TRBD2|TRBJ2-1|.
TGTGCCAGCAGTGGAATAGCGGGCTACAATGAGCAGTTCTTC
CASSGIAGYNEQFF